This TCR beta chain was found in a study of regulatory T cells in long-lasting Graves disease. This clonotype was picked up many times. Time point noted: newly diagnosed GD, antithyroid drugs for less than 3 months. PBMCs provided the RNA from which the TCR library was made. With V trimmed by 4 bases and J by 1 base, 3 bases remained unmatched. The length of the CDR3 is 15 residues. Looked up from germline, CDR1 is MNHNS and CDR2 is SASEGT. iRepertoire HTBI primers and Arm-PCR of CDR3 regions built TCR beta libraries. MiXCR, run by TCRdb on the multiplex PCR reads, gives a single entry per CDR3 protein. The sample holds some 560,000 distinct CDR3 sequences; about 15% are singletons and the top ten take just under 25%. A further study also used this sample, focusing on T cells in Graves' hyperthyroidism and ophthalmopathy.

The chain couples TRBV6-1 to TRBJ2-3, with 9 bases identical to TRBD2. This sample comprised peripheral blood mononuclear cells (PBMCs), obtained at new diagnosis, from a patient treated with antithyroid drugs. The receptor was derived from a woman aged 35-65 years with Graves disease. The CDR3 region has the DNA TGTGCCAGCAGTGTCGAGCGGGGGGGCACAGATACGCAGTATTTT. This gives the protein CASSVERGGTDTQYF.